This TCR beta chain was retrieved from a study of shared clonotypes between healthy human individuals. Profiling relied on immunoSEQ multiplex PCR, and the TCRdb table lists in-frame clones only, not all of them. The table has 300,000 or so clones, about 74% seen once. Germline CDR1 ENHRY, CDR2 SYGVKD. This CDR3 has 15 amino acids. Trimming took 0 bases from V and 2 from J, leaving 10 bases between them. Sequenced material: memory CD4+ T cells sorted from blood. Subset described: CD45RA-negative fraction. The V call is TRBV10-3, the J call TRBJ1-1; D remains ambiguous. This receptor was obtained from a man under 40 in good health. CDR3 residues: CAISESRNFNTEAFF. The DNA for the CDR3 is TGTGCCATCAGTGAGTCTCGGAACTTTAACACTGAAGCTTTCTTT.